The 5 T cell receptor beta chains reported below all come from one sample, sequenced in a study of somatic reversion in DOCK8 deficiency. TRB libraries came from one-step amplicon PCR on roughly 100 ng genomic DNA with EuroClonality-NGS primers. From the multiplex PCR reads, TCRdb called clonotypes with MiXCR, one entry per CDR3 protein. Altogether fewer than 1,500 distinct CDR3 sequences are present, less than 30% being singletons, with the ten largest covering 80% to 90%. The sample was peripheral blood. The receptors stem from a human donor with DOCK8 deficiency.

Relative to its sample, this clonotype is large. This rearrangement joins TRBV19 to TRBJ1-2, with a tentative D call TRBD1 (5 bases). This CDR3 is 14 amino acids long. Per the germline V gene, CDR1 is LNHDA and CDR2 is SQIVND (reference sequence). V lost 7 bases to trimming and J lost 4 bases, with 16 bases between them. Written as DNA, the CDR3 is TGTGCCAGTAATCTGGGACGATCTTTCTATGGCTACACCTTC. Protein: CASNLGRSFYGYTF.

As for this clonotype: A much larger clone sits a single nucleotide away, making a read error possible. V gene TRBV12-3 or TRBV12-4 combines with J gene TRBJ2-7; D is perhaps TRBD1 or TRBD2 (5 bases each). There are 14 residues in the CDR3. Trimming cost V 7 bases and J 2 bases, with 15 bases left between them. The CDR3 sequence: CASTRGAPTYEQYF. As DNA, the CDR3 is TGTGCCAGCACCCGAGGGGCCCCTACCTACGAGCAGTACTTC.

The genes are TRBV30 and TRBJ2-4, with 12 bases aligning to TRBD2. Germline V gives CDR1 GTSNPN, CDR2 SVGIG (reference sequence). This CDR3 comprises 19 residues. The J segment lost 1 base and the V segment lost 2 bases, leaving 12 bases of the junction unmatched. This CDR3 reads CAWSLPSGRAGTAKNIQYF. CDR3 sequence (DNA): TGTGCCTGGAGTTTACCTAGCGGGAGGGCCGGCACGGCCAAAAACATTCAGTACTTC.

This clonotype was detected only once. The gene calls are TRBV5-1 and TRBJ2-7; D not resolved. Germline V gene data show CDR1 as SGHRS and CDR2 as YFSETQ. V was shortened by 4 bases and J by 0 bases, with 17 bases between the two germline ends. The CDR3 loop spans 16 amino acids. The CDR3 loop reads CASSSAGQAFSYEQYF. DNA of the CDR3: TGCGCCAGCAGCAGTGCCGGGCAGGCTTTCTCCTACGAGCAGTACTTC. The whole variable domain, remainder taken from reference TRBV5-1 and TRBJ2-7, is KAGVTQTPRYLIKTRGQQVTLSCSPISGHRSVSWYQQTPGQGLQFLFEYFSETQRNKGNFPGRFSGRQFSNSRSEMNVSTLELGDSALYLCASSSAGQAFSYEQYFGPGTRLTVT.

This clonotype was counted once. A far larger clone is a single base away, which makes a read error likely. The V gene is TRBV10-3, the J gene TRBJ1-1; TRBD1 is a possible D gene (6 bases). The J call may not be correct, given that the DNA end is closer to TRBJ1-6. Germline values: CDR1 ENHRY, CDR2 SYGVKD. This CDR3 is built from 16 residues. The CDR3 region has the DNA TGTGCCATCAGTGATTCCCTGGGACACCCTAGTTCACCCCTCCACTTT. Translating gives CAISDSLGHPSSPLHF.